The T cell receptor (beta chain) described here comes from a study of Ad26.COV2.S vaccination and SARS-CoV-2 variants. Only in-frame clones appear in the TCRdb table, and some are missing; sequencing was by immunoSEQ multiplex PCR. The data show about 350,000 clones, 92% seen once. Regarding the study as a whole: Reports say spike-specific CD8+ and CD4+ T cell responses covered substantial breadth after vaccination.

The count of this clone is one. The antigen remains unidentified. This receptor was taken from a human donor who had recovered from COVID-19. This sample comprised peripheral blood, obtained after recovery from COVID-19.

The CDR3 reads CTGEDTQYF. In DNA form, the CDR3 reads TGTACGGGGGAGGATACGCAGTATTTT. This chain joins TRBV27 and TRBJ2-3; D might be TRBD2 (6 bases). The CDR3 spans 9 residues. Germline-derived CDR1 and CDR2 are MNHEY and SMNVEV (reference sequence).